This is a list of T cell receptor beta chains from one sample in a study of T cell repertoires in cytomegalovirus infection. MiXCR was run by TCRdb on the reads, yielding one entry per CDR3 protein. The top ten hold roughly 13% of the sample, which has about 450,000 distinct CDR3 sequences, approximately 30% seen once. The sequenced material came from PBMCs. The receptor source for this set is a human donor in good health (CMV status not recorded). Some clones in this sample may be carry-over from other donors' samples. The CDR3 runs from the conserved cysteine through the conserved F or W.

len: 17; j_gene: TRBJ2-3; v_gene: TRBV4-1; CDR3aa: CASSQVPGWVSTDTQYF
len: 13; j_gene: TRBJ2-1; v_gene: TRBV6-2/TRBV6-3; CDR3aa: CASSLQGADEQFF
len: 12; j_gene: TRBJ1-2; v_gene: TRBV12-3/TRBV12-4; CDR3aa: CASSLTNYGYTF
len: 14; j_gene: TRBJ1-2; v_gene: TRBV28; CDR3aa: CASSLTRWAYGYTF
len: 12; j_gene: TRBJ1-2; v_gene: TRBV7-8; CDR3aa: CASSAADYGYTF
len: 14; j_gene: TRBJ2-2; v_gene: TRBV7-2; CDR3aa: CASSASTDTGELFF
len: 12; j_gene: TRBJ1-2; v_gene: TRBV30; CDR3aa: CAWSDRGNGYTF
len: 17; j_gene: TRBJ1-3; v_gene: TRBV10-3; CDR3aa: CAISETPPDRGGNTIYF
len: 14; j_gene: TRBJ1-1; v_gene: TRBV6-6; CDR3aa: CASSLGRAHTEDFF
len: 16; j_gene: TRBJ2-6; v_gene: TRBV6-1; CDR3aa: CASSQDSTSGANVLTF
len: 11; j_gene: TRBJ2-3; v_gene: TRBV12-3/TRBV12-4; CDR3aa: CATATTDTHYF
len: 13; j_gene: TRBJ2-5; v_gene: TRBV28; CDR3aa: CATLTQGRETQYF
len: 12; j_gene: TRBJ2-7; v_gene: TRBV6-2/TRBV6-3; CDR3aa: CASQRDTYEQSF
len: 15; j_gene: TRBJ1-2; v_gene: TRBV5-4; CDR3aa: CASSRRTGDNYGYTF
len: 16; j_gene: TRBJ1-5; v_gene: TRBV6-5; CDR3aa: CASRPLPGGFNQPQHF
len: 13; j_gene: TRBJ1-1; v_gene: TRBV7-2; CDR3aa: CASSLDGWTEAFF
len: 13; j_gene: TRBJ1-4; v_gene: TRBV20-1; CDR3aa: CSALTGVEEKLFF
len: 14; j_gene: TRBJ2-7; v_gene: TRBV27; CDR3aa: CASSSDRTWHEQYF
len: 17; j_gene: TRBJ2-1; v_gene: TRBV4-1; CDR3aa: CASSQDPGQGTYNEQFF
len: 12; j_gene: TRBJ2-1; v_gene: TRBV7-9; CDR3aa: CASSQTGNEQFF
len: 15; j_gene: TRBJ1-3; v_gene: TRBV11-3; CDR3aa: CASSRSGAAGNTIYF
len: 16; j_gene: TRBJ1-6; v_gene: TRBV6-4; CDR3aa: CASSPDGTGGYSPLHF
len: 13; j_gene: TRBJ2-7; v_gene: TRBV14; CDR3aa: CASSQDWENEQYF
len: 15; j_gene: TRBJ1-5; v_gene: TRBV5-1; CDR3aa: CASSYDSPASQPQHF
len: 16; j_gene: TRBJ2-7; v_gene: TRBV7-2; CDR3aa: CASSSPVVWGALEQYF
len: 13; j_gene: TRBJ2-7; v_gene: TRBV28; CDR3aa: CASSGDTGYEQYF
len: 17; j_gene: TRBJ2-5; v_gene: TRBV14; CDR3aa: CASSALPGTGGEETQYF
len: 16; j_gene: TRBJ2-2; v_gene: TRBV24-1; CDR3aa: CATSTLAGGSDGELFF
len: 15; j_gene: TRBJ2-3; v_gene: TRBV2; CDR3aa: CASSERTGGKDTQYF
len: 13; j_gene: TRBJ1-4; v_gene: TRBV29-1; CDR3aa: CSVGVAANEKLFF
len: 15; j_gene: TRBJ1-1; v_gene: TRBV7-2; CDR3aa: CASSSTIDRETEAFF
len: 20; j_gene: TRBJ1-6; v_gene: TRBV2; CDR3aa: CASSEALHELGSSYNSPLHF
len: 14; j_gene: TRBJ1-1; v_gene: TRBV24-1; CDR3aa: CATSDSSGGTEAFF
len: 16; j_gene: TRBJ1-5; v_gene: TRBV19; CDR3aa: CASSTPPTALNQPQHF
len: 14; j_gene: TRBJ2-2; v_gene: TRBV19; CDR3aa: CAIIRTGFTGELFF
len: 14; j_gene: TRBJ2-5; v_gene: TRBV7-8; CDR3aa: CASISEEYQETQYF
len: 15; j_gene: TRBJ1-6; v_gene: TRBV5-4; CDR3aa: CASSLWTGPNSPLHF
len: 14; j_gene: TRBJ1-1; v_gene: TRBV19; CDR3aa: CASSRDFMNTEAFF
len: 18; j_gene: TRBJ1-3; v_gene: TRBV14; CDR3aa: CASSQFWHRVNSGNTIYF
len: 17; j_gene: TRBJ1-5; v_gene: TRBV11-2; CDR3aa: CASSLVPAAYSNQPQHF
len: 19; j_gene: TRBJ2-3; v_gene: TRBV7-6; CDR3aa: CASSPGRLAGGTSTDTQYF
len: 14; j_gene: TRBJ2-2; v_gene: TRBV7-2; CDR3aa: CASSYDRDTGELFF
len: 15; j_gene: TRBJ1-6; v_gene: TRBV5-4; CDR3aa: CASSFLDRNNSPLHF
len: 18; j_gene: TRBJ2-5; v_gene: TRBV7-2; CDR3aa: CASSLRTASGGYQETQYF
len: 16; j_gene: TRBJ2-1; v_gene: TRBV5-6; CDR3aa: CASSLNMGGRLNEQFF
len: 15; j_gene: TRBJ1-5; v_gene: TRBV6-1; CDR3aa: CASSAERTGNQPQHF
len: 16; j_gene: TRBJ2-5; v_gene: TRBV5-1; CDR3aa: CASSLALRLGGETQYF
len: 14; j_gene: TRBJ2-5; v_gene: TRBV7-9; CDR3aa: CASSLAAGTETQYF